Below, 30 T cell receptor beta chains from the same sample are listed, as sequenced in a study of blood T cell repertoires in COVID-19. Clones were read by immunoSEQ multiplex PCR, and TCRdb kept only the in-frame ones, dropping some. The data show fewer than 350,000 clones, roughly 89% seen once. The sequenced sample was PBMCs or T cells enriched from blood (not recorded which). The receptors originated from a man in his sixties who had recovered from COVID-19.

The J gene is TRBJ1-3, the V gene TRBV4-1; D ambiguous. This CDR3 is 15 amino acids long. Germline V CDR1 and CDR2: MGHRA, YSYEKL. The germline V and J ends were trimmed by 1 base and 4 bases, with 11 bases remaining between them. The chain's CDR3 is CASSQGGPGGNTIYF. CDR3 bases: TGCGCCAGCAGCCAAGGCGGGCCGGGAGGAAACACCATATATTTT.

The CDR3 region is CASSLGHFYGYTF. The CDR3 nucleotides are TGCGCCAGCAGCTTAGGACACTTCTATGGCTACACCTTC. This chain uses TRBV4-1 with TRBJ1-2, with D perhaps TRBD1 (5 bases). The CDR3 is made up of 13 amino acids. Between the trimmed V and J ends, which lost 5 bases and 4 bases, there was a span of 11 bases. CDR1 is MGHRA and CDR2 is YSYEKL in the germline V gene.

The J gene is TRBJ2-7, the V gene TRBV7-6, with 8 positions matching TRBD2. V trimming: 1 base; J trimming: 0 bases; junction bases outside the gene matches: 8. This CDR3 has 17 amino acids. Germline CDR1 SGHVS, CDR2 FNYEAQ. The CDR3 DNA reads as TGTGCCAGCAGCTTAGGTAGCCGGGGGGGTGGCTCCTACGAGCAGTACTTC. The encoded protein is CASSLGSRGGGSYEQYF.

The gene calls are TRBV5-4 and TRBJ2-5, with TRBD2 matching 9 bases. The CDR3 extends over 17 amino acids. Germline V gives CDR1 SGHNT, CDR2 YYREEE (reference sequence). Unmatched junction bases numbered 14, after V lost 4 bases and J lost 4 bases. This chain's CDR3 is CASSGGRLAVGLETQYF. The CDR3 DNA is TGTGCCAGCAGCGGTGGAAGACTAGCGGTAGGGTTAGAGACCCAGTACTTC.

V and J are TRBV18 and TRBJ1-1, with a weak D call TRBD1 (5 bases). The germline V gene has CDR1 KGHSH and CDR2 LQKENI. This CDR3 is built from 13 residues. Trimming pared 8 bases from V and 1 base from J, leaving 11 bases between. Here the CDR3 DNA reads TGTGCCAGCACTCTTGACAGGAACACTGAAGCTTTCTTT. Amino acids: CASTLDRNTEAFF.

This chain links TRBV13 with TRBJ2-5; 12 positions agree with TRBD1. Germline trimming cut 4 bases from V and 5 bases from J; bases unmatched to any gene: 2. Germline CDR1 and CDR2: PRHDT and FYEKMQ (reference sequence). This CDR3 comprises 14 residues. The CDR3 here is CASSWGQGAETQYF. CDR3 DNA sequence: TGTGCCAGCAGCTGGGGACAGGGGGCGGAGACCCAGTACTTC.

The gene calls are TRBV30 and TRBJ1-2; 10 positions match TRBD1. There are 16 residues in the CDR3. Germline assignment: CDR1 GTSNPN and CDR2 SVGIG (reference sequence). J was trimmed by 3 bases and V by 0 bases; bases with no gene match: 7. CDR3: CAWSVRRGQGDYGYTF. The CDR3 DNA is TGTGCCTGGAGTGTACGACGAGGACAGGGGGACTATGGCTACACCTTC.

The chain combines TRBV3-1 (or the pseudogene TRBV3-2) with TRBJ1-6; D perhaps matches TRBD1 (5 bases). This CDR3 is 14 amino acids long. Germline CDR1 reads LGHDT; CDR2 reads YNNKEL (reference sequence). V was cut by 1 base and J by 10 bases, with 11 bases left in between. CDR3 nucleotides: TGTGCCAGCAGCCAAGTGGGGGGTGTCTCACCCCTCCACTTT. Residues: CASSQVGGVSPLHF.

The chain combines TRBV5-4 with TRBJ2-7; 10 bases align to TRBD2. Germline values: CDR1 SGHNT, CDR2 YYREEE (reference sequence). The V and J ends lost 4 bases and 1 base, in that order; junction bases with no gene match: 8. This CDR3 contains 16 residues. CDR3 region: CASSLGASGSSYEQYF. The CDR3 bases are TGTGCCAGCAGCCTGGGGGCTAGCGGGAGTTCCTACGAGCAGTACTTC.

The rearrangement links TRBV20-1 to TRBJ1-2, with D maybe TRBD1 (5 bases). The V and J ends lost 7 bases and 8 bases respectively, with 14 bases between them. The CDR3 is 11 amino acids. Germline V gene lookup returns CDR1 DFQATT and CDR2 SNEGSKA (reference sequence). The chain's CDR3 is CSGPDRGGYTF. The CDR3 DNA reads TGCAGTGGCCCAGACCGGGGGGGCTACACCTTC.

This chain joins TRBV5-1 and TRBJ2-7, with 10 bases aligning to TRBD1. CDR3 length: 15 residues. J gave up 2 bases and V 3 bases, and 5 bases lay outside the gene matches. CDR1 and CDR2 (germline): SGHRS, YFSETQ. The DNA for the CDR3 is TGCGCCAGCAGCTACGGGACAGGGGTTCCCTACGAGCAGTACTTC. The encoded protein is CASSYGTGVPYEQYF.

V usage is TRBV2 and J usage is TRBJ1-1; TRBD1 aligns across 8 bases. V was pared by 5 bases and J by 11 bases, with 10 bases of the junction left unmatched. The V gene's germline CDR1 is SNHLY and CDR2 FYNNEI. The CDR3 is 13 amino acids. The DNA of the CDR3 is TGTGCCAGCAGTTTAGGACAGGGAATAAACGCTTTCTTT. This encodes CASSLGQGINAFF.

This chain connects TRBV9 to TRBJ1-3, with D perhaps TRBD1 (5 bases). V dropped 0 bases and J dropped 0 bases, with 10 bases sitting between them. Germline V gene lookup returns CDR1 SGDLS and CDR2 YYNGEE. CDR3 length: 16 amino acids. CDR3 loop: CASSVGAGPSGNTIYF. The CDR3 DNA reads TGTGCCAGCAGCGTAGGGGCAGGGCCCTCTGGAAACACCATATATTTT.

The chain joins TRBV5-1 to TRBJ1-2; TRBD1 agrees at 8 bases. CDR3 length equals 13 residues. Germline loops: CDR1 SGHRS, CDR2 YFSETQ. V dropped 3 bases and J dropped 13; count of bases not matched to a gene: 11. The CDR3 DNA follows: TGCGCCAGCAGCTCAGGGGACGGACAGGGATCCACCTTC. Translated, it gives CASSSGDGQGSTF.

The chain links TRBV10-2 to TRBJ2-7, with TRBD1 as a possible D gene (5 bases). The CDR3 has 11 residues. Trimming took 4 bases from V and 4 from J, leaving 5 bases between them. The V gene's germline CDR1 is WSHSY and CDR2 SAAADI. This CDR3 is CASSGQYEQYF. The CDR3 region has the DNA TGCGCCAGCAGTGGACAGTACGAGCAGTACTTC.

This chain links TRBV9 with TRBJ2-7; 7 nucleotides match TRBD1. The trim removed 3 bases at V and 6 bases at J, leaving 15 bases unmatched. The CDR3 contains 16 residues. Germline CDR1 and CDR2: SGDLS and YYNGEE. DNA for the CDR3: TGTGCCAGCAGCGCCGGGGCAACAGGGGTTAGTGGCGAGCAGTACTTC. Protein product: CASSAGATGVSGEQYF.

The CDR3 sequence is CASSAGAPMHEQFF. CDR3 DNA sequence: TGTGCCAGCAGCGCGGGAGCCCCGATGCATGAGCAGTTCTTC. This chain links TRBV7-3 with TRBJ2-1, with 7 bases fitting TRBD2. The CDR3 extends over 14 amino acids. J was trimmed by 8 bases and V by 5 bases; bases with no gene match: 9. Germline V gene sequence: CDR1 SGHTA, CDR2 FQGTGA. The complete variable domain, with remaining parts taken from reference TRBV7-3 and TRBJ2-1, reads GAGVSQTPSNKVTEKGKYVELRCDPISGHTALYWYRQSLGQGPEFLIYFQGTGAADDSGLPNDRFFAVRPEGSVSTLKIQRTERGDSAVYLCASSAGAPMHEQFFGPGTRLTVL.

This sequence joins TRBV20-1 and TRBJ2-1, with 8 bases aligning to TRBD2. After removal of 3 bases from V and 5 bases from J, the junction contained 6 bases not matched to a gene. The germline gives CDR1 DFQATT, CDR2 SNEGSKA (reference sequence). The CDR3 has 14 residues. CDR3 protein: CSASLGTSNNEQFF. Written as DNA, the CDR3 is TGCAGTGCTAGTCTCGGGACTAGTAACAATGAGCAGTTCTTC.

In nucleotides, the CDR3 is TGCGCCAGCAGCGGAGAGGGACAGAACTATGGCTACACCTTC. Amino acids: CASSGEGQNYGYTF. This chain uses TRBV5-1 with TRBJ1-2, with 7 bases that match TRBD1. Germline CDR1 and CDR2: SGHRS and YFSETQ. The CDR3 length is 14 residues. The V segment lost 4 bases and the J segment 2 bases; nucleotides outside the gene matches: 5.

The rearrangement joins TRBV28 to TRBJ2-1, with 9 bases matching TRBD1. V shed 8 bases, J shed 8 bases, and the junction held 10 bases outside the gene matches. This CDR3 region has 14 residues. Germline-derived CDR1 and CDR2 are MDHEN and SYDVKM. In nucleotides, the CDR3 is TGTGCCAGCCGAGGTGGACAGGGGTGGTATGAGCAGTTCTTC. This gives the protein CASRGGQGWYEQFF.

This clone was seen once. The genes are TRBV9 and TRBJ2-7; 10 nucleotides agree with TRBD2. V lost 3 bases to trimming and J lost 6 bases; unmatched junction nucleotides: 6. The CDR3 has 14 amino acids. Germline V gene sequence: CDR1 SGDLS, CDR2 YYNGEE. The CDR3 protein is CASSASGRASEQYF. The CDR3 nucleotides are TGTGCCAGCAGCGCAAGCGGGAGGGCCTCCGAGCAGTACTTC.

The CDR3 DNA sequence: TGTGCCAGCAGTTACGGTCAGGGGCCAGAGACCCAGTACTTC. Encoded protein: CASSYGQGPETQYF. The chain joins TRBV6-2 or TRBV6-3 to TRBJ2-5; D is perhaps TRBD1 (6 bases). CDR3 length equals 14 residues. Germline V gene sequence: CDR1 MNHEY, CDR2 SVGEGT. Trimming took off 2 bases at V and 4 bases at J, with 11 bases between the two ends.

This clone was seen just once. CDR3 in amino acids: CASSLNVGREGKNEQFF. The CDR3 DNA follows: TGTGCCAGCAGCTTAAATGTAGGGCGGGAGGGCAAAAATGAGCAGTTCTTC. The chain combines TRBV7-3 with TRBJ2-1; 9 nucleotides line up with TRBD2. Germline V CDR1 and CDR2: SGHTA, FQGTGA. This CDR3 comprises 17 residues. Trimming at V came to 1 base and at J to 7 bases, leaving 11 bases not matched to a gene. Using reference TRBV7-3 and TRBJ2-1 for the parts outside the CDR3, the full variable domain is GAGVSQTPSNKVTEKGKYVELRCDPISGHTALYWYRQSLGQGPEFLIYFQGTGAADDSGLPNDRFFAVRPEGSVSTLKIQRTERGDSAVYLCASSLNVGREGKNEQFFGPGTRLTVL.

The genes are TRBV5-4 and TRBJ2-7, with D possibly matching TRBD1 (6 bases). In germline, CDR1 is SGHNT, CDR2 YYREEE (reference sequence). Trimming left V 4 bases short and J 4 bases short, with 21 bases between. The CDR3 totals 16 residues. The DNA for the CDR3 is TGTGCCAGCAGCCCCGGGACACCTCGATTTGTGTACGAGCAGTACTTC. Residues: CASSPGTPRFVYEQYF.

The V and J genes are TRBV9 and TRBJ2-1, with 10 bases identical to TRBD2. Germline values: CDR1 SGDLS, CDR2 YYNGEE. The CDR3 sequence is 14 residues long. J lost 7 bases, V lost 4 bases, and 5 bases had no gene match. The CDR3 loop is CASSPGLAQNEQFF. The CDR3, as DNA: TGTGCCAGCAGCCCGGGACTAGCGCAAAATGAGCAGTTCTTC.

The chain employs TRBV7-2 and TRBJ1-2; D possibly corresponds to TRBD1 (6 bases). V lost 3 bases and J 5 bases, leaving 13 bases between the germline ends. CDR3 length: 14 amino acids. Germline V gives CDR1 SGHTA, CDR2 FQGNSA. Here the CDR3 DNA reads TGTGCCAGCAGCTTCGCGGGGGCCCTGTATGGCTACACCTTC. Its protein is CASSFAGALYGYTF.

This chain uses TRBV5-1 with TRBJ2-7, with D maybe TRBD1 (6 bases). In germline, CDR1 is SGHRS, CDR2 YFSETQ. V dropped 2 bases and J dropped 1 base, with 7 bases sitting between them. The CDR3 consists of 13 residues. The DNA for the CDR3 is TGCGCCAGCAGCTTAGGACAGTCCTACGAGCAGTACTTC. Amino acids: CASSLGQSYEQYF.

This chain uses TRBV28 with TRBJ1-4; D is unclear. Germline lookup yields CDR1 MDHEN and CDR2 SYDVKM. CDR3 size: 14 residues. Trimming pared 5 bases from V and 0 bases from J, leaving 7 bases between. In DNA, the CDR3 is TGTGCCAGCAGTCCCTATACAACTAATGAAAAACTGTTTTTT. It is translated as CASSPYTTNEKLFF. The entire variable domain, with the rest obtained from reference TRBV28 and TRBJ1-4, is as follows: DVKVTQSSRYLVKRTGEKVFLECVQDMDHENMFWYRQDPGLGLRLIYFSYDVKMKEKGDIPEGYSVSREKKERFSLILESASTNQTSMYLCASSPYTTNEKLFFGSGTQLSVL.

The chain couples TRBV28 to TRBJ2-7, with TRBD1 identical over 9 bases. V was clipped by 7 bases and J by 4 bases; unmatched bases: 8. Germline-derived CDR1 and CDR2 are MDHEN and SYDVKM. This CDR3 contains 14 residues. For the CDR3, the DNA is TGTGCCAGCACAGTGGGACAGGGTGGTTACGAGCAGTACTTC. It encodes CASTVGQGGYEQYF.

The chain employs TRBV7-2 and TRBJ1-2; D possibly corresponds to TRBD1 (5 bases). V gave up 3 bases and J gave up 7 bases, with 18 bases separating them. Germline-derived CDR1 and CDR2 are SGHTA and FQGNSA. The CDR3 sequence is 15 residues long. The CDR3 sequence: CASSLDGARGLGYTF. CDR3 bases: TGTGCCAGCAGCTTGGACGGCGCTAGGGGTCTTGGCTACACCTTC. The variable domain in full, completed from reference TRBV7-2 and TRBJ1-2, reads GAGVSQSPSNKVTEKGKDVELRCDPISGHTALYWYRQSLGQGLEFLIYFQGNSAPDKSGLPSDRFSAERTGGSVSTLTIQRTQQEDSAVYLCASSLDGARGLGYTFGSGTRLTVV.